A single sample gave rise to the 29 T cell receptor beta chains below, sequenced in a study of PD-1 blockade in classical Hodgkin lymphoma. Relapses following autologous stem cell transplantation were seen in all patients, with brentuximab vedotin exposure varying. Sequencing used immunoSEQ multiplex PCR; TCRdb keeps in-frame clones, though not all of them. Counted here are about 86,000 clones, about nine tenths occurring once; the ten biggest clones make up 20% to 25%. The sequences come from peripheral blood mononuclear cells (PBMCs), collected at baseline. These receptor sequences come from a human donor with classical Hodgkin lymphoma.

The J gene is TRBJ2-7, the V gene TRBV6-4; TRBD2 agrees at 8 bases. V gave up 5 bases and J gave up 0 bases; unmatched junction bases: 6. The germline gives CDR1 MRHNA, CDR2 SNTAGT. The CDR3 length is 15 residues. The CDR3 bases are TGTGCCAGCAGTCCTACTAGCGGCAGCTCCTACGAGCAGTACTTC. Translation gives CASSPTSGSSYEQYF.

The J gene is TRBJ2-1, the V gene TRBV7-9, with 8 bases matching TRBD1. The CDR3 consists of 16 residues. Germline V CDR1 and CDR2: SEHNR, FQNEAQ (reference sequence). Losses at the gene ends were 3 bases for V and 1 base for J; bases not matched to a gene: 5. The CDR3 loop reads CASSFFQGASYNEQFF. Here the CDR3 DNA reads TGTGCCAGCAGCTTTTTCCAGGGGGCGTCCTACAATGAGCAGTTCTTC.

V and J are TRBV6-1 and TRBJ2-3; the D is unclear. Trimming removed 5 bases at V and 1 base at J, with 4 bases between. CDR1 is MNHNS, CDR2 SASEGT, per germline. The CDR3 is made up of 12 amino acids. The CDR3 coding sequence is TGTGCCAGCAGTTGGGGCACAGATACGCAGTATTTT. It yields the protein CASSWGTDTQYF.

This clone was seen a single time. The chain carries TRBV9 and TRBJ2-2, with TRBD2 matching 7 bases. The CDR3 sequence is 14 residues long. Germline CDR1 and CDR2: SGDLS and YYNGEE. V lost 4 bases and J lost 6; bases outside the gene matches: 6. The CDR3 here is CASSSGLSAGELFF. The CDR3, as DNA: TGTGCCAGCAGCTCGGGACTATCGGCCGGGGAGCTGTTTTTT.

This chain uses TRBV5-1 with TRBJ2-7; TRBD1 is a possible D gene (5 bases). This CDR3 contains 15 residues. Trimming left V 1 base short and J 0 bases short, with 11 bases between. Germline lookup yields CDR1 SGHRS and CDR2 YFSETQ. The CDR3 reads CASSLKGSLSYEQYF. The CDR3 nucleotides are TGCGCCAGCAGCTTGAAGGGGTCACTCTCCTACGAGCAGTACTTC.

The chain links TRBV5-5 to TRBJ1-2, with D possibly TRBD1 on 5 matching bases. The CDR3 runs 15 residues. In germline, CDR1 is SGHKS, CDR2 YYEKEE (reference sequence). V was shortened by 4 bases and J by 7 bases, with 20 bases between the two germline ends. This chain's CDR3 is CASSVDYGREFGYTF. Here the CDR3 DNA reads TGTGCCAGCAGCGTGGACTATGGCAGGGAGTTTGGCTACACCTTC.

Comment on this clone: Compared with germline, one end of the junction differs, possibly owing to a read error. The gene calls are TRBV13 and TRBJ2-1, with 7 bases matching TRBD2. Germline V gene sequence: CDR1 PRHDT, CDR2 FYEKMQ (reference sequence). The CDR3 sequence is 15 residues long. CDR3 protein: CASSNRLAFYDEQFF. The CDR3 coding sequence is TGTGCCAGCAGCAACAGACTAGCCTTCTACGATGAGCAGTTCTTC.

The chain combines TRBV25-1 with TRBJ2-7; perhaps TRBD1 as D (5 bases). The CDR3 runs 14 residues. Deletions cut 1 base from V and 6 bases from J, with 13 bases between. Germline CDR1 is MGHDK and CDR2 is SYGVNS. The CDR3 sequence: CASSEFQKGPEQYF. In nucleotides, the CDR3 is TGTGCCAGCAGTGAATTTCAAAAGGGGCCCGAGCAGTACTTC.

The chain carries TRBV5-8 and TRBJ1-5; perhaps TRBD1 as D (6 bases). The CDR3 is made up of 17 amino acids. CDR1 and CDR2 from the germline V gene are SGHTS and YDEGEE. The V and J ends lost 4 bases and 0 bases respectively, with 17 bases between them. CDR3 sequence reads: CASSKGEEGFSNQPQHF. The CDR3 bases are TGTGCCAGCAGCAAGGGGGAGGAGGGGTTTAGCAATCAGCCCCAGCATTTT. The full variable domain, its missing parts supplied by reference TRBV5-8 and TRBJ1-5, is EAGVTQSPTHLIKTRGQQATLRCSPISGHTSVYWYQQALGLGLQFLLWYDEGEERNRGNFPPRFSGRQFPNYSSELNVNALELEDSALYLCASSKGEEGFSNQPQHFGDGTRLSIL.

CDR3 loop: CASRPRQGGNEKLFF. CDR3 nucleotides: TGTGCCAGCAGACCCCGACAGGGCGGTAATGAAAAACTGTTTTTT. The chain links TRBV6-5 to TRBJ1-4, with 7 bases that match TRBD1. Germline trimming cut 6 bases from V and 4 bases from J; bases unmatched to any gene: 8. Germline CDR1 MNHEY, CDR2 SVGAGI. This CDR3 contains 15 residues.

This chain's CDR3 is CASSLGLAGGEQFF. As DNA, the CDR3 is TGTGCCAGCAGCTTAGGACTAGCCGGTGGTGAGCAGTTCTTC. The rearrangement joins TRBV11-2 to TRBJ2-1; 7 nucleotides agree with TRBD2. The CDR3 sequence is 14 residues long. Losses at the gene ends were 1 base for V and 9 bases for J; bases not matched to a gene: 6. CDR1 is SGHAT and CDR2 is FQNNGV in the germline V gene.

This clone came up once. This chain uses TRBV6-1 with TRBJ1-5; D is unclear. CDR1 is MNHNS, CDR2 SASEGT, per germline. Trimming cost V 2 bases and J 6 bases, with 8 bases left between them. The CDR3 has 13 residues. The DNA for the CDR3 is TGTGCCAGCAGTGAAATGCTGGGTCAGCCCCAGCATTTT. This translates into CASSEMLGQPQHF.

The CDR3 region has the DNA TGTGCCAGCAGCACGAGACAGGTACCTTCAGAGCAGTACTTC. It specifies CASSTRQVPSEQYF. The chain joins TRBV11-2 to TRBJ2-7; tentative D call: TRBD1 (6 bases). Looked up from germline, CDR1 is SGHAT and CDR2 is FQNNGV. Trimming took 5 bases from V and 7 from J, leaving 18 bases between them. The CDR3 extends over 14 amino acids.

The V and J genes are TRBV7-2 and TRBJ2-1; 11 bases are shared with TRBD2. V lost 0 bases and J lost 4; bases outside the gene matches: 2. Looked up from germline, CDR1 is SGHTA and CDR2 is FQGNSA. The CDR3 totals 16 residues. The CDR3 spells CASSLATSGSYNEQFF. The DNA of the CDR3 is TGTGCCAGCAGCTTAGCCACTAGCGGGAGTTACAATGAGCAGTTCTTC.

This chain joins TRBV6-5 and TRBJ2-7; D is unclear. The CDR3 covers 14 residues. Looked up from germline, CDR1 is MNHEY and CDR2 is SVGAGI. The V and J ends lost 0 bases and 4 bases respectively, with 10 bases between them. The CDR3 DNA sequence: TGTGCCAGCAGTTACTCCCCTCATTTGTACGAGCAGTACTTC. Translated, it gives CASSYSPHLYEQYF.

This sequence joins TRBV5-4 and TRBJ2-5, with unresolved D. The germline V gene has CDR1 SGHNT and CDR2 YYREEE (reference sequence). The CDR3 runs to 15 residues. V lost 1 base to trimming and J lost 4 bases, with 14 bases between them. The DNA for the CDR3 is TGTGCCAGCAGCTTGCGGCAGATGACGGGAGAGACCCAGTACTTC. Translating it yields CASSLRQMTGETQYF.

As DNA, the CDR3 is TGTGCCAGCAGTGATTTCGCGGCGGGGAGCAATCAGCCCCAGCATTTT. This gives the protein CASSDFAAGSNQPQHF. V and J are TRBV6-1 and TRBJ1-5; D is ambiguous. CDR3 length equals 16 residues. CDR1 is MNHNS and CDR2 is SASEGT in the germline V gene. V shed 3 bases and J shed 1 base, with 13 bases lying between them.

This sequence joins TRBV4-1 and TRBJ1-1; possible D gene TRBD1, 5 bases. Germline V CDR1 and CDR2: MGHRA, YSYEKL. Trimming shortened V by 6 bases and J by 1 base, and 12 bases separated the two germline ends. The CDR3 length is 14 residues. The chain's CDR3 is CASRLFGTNTEAFF. The CDR3 DNA sequence: TGCGCCAGCAGACTGTTCGGGACGAACACTGAAGCTTTCTTT.

V gene TRBV15 combines with J gene TRBJ2-2; perhaps TRBD2 as D (5 bases). This CDR3 comprises 14 residues. Trimming took 3 bases from V and 2 from J, leaving 7 bases between them. Germline V gives CDR1 LNHNV, CDR2 YYDKDF (reference sequence). The CDR3 reads CATSRDLNTGELFF. CDR3 in DNA: TGTGCCACCAGCAGGGACTTAAACACCGGGGAGCTGTTTTTT.

This chain links TRBV6-1 with TRBJ2-7; 14 bases agree with TRBD2. The CDR3 has 15 residues. Losses at the gene ends were 4 bases for V and 6 bases for J; bases not matched to a gene: 5. Germline lookup yields CDR1 MNHNS and CDR2 SASEGT. The CDR3 sequence is CASSVGTSGRTEQYF. The DNA of the CDR3 is TGTGCCAGCAGTGTTGGGACTAGCGGGAGAACCGAGCAGTACTTC.

The genes are TRBV7-9 and TRBJ2-2, with 9 bases identical to TRBD1. The germline V gene encodes CDR1 SEHNR and CDR2 FQNEAQ (reference sequence). V dropped 5 bases and J dropped 7; count of bases not matched to a gene: 8. This CDR3 comprises 15 residues. The CDR3 DNA is TGTGCCAGCAGCGGCCGGGACAGGGTTGTCGGGGAGCTGTTTTTT. This gives the protein CASSGRDRVVGELFF.

V usage is TRBV5-4 and J usage is TRBJ1-1; D call uncertain. The CDR3 contains 15 residues. The germline V gene has CDR1 SGHNT and CDR2 YYREEE (reference sequence). Trimming took off 4 bases at V and 6 bases at J, with 19 bases between the two ends. The CDR3 bases are TGTGCCAGCAGCCCAAACGAGTACACAAACCCTGAAGCTTTCTTT. Translation gives CASSPNEYTNPEAFF.

The V call is TRBV5-3, the J call TRBJ2-3; D is possibly TRBD2 (6 bases). TRBV5-3 is an ORF for which the function is uncertain. This CDR3 has 15 amino acids. Trimming cost V 0 bases and J 1 base, with 9 bases left between them. The CDR3 DNA reads TGTGCCAGAAGCTTGGAACCTAGCGGCACAGATACGCAGTATTTT. As protein: CARSLEPSGTDTQYF.

This chain connects TRBV27 to TRBJ2-3; no clear D gene. CDR3 length: 14 residues. CDR1 MNHEY and CDR2 SMNVEV come from the germline V gene (reference sequence). V shed 5 bases and J shed 0 bases, with 9 bases lying between them. The CDR3 is CASSRGSSTDTQYF. CDR3 nucleotide sequence: TGTGCCAGCAGTCGCGGATCTAGCACAGATACGCAGTATTTT.

J is TRBJ1-1 and V is TRBV28; TRBD1 matches 8 bases. Germline values: CDR1 MDHEN, CDR2 SYDVKM. V was clipped by 4 bases and J by 5 bases; unmatched bases: 6. The CDR3 length is 14 residues. Here the CDR3 DNA reads TGTGCCAGCAGTTACACAGGGGGGCGGACTGAAGCTTTCTTT. It encodes CASSYTGGRTEAFF.

The V and J genes are TRBV16 and TRBJ1-5; D call uncertain. Germline CDR1 KGHSY, CDR2 FQNENV. V shed 4 bases and J shed 0 bases, with 16 bases lying between them. This CDR3 is built from 17 residues. DNA of the CDR3: TGTGCCAGCAGCCCGTACGACCTGCTCAATAGCAATCAGCCCCAGCATTTT. This codes for CASSPYDLLNSNQPQHF.

The chain is built from TRBV11-3 and TRBJ2-3; D remains unclear. Germline CDR1 reads SGHNT; CDR2 reads YENEEA. Trimming took off 1 base at V and 1 base at J, with 18 bases between the two ends. The CDR3 is 18 residues long. The CDR3 sequence is CASSLGRLDPSGTDTQYF. The DNA for the CDR3 is TGTGCCAGCAGCTTAGGTCGTCTAGATCCGTCGGGCACAGATACGCAGTATTTT.

CDR3 residues: CASSFGTGGYEQYF. Here the CDR3 DNA reads TGTGCCAGCAGCTTCGGGACAGGGGGGTACGAGCAGTACTTC. V and J are TRBV7-6 and TRBJ2-7, with 11 positions matching TRBD1. Germline CDR1 and CDR2: SGHVS and FNYEAQ. Unmatched junction bases numbered 2, after V lost 3 bases and J lost 4 bases. The length of the CDR3 is 14 residues.

This chain links TRBV7-9 with TRBJ1-1; 9 bases are a match to TRBD1. Germline CDR1 SEHNR, CDR2 FQNEAQ (reference sequence). This CDR3 spans 19 amino acids. V dropped 5 bases and J dropped 4; count of bases not matched to a gene: 20. DNA for the CDR3: TGTGCCAGCAGCCAACTTAGGTACGGGACAGGGCCCCGAGGCACTGAAGCTTTCTTT. Translating gives CASSQLRYGTGPRGTEAFF.